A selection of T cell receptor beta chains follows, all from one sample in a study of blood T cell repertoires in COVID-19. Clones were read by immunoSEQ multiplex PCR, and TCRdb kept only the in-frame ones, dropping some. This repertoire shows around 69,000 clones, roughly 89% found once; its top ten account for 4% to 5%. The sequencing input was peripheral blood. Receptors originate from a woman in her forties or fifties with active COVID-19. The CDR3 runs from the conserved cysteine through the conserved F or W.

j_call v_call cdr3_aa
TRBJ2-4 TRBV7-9 CASSFPEGAVAKNIQYF
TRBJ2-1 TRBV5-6 CASRFLYGEQFF
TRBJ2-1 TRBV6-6 CASSRTGKSGEGDEQFF
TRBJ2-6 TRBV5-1 CASSLSVSGANVLTF
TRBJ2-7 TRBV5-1 CASSLRTNEQYF
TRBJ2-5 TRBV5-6 CASSPSPGLMKETQYF
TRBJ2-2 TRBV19 CASSIVRGPGAGELFF
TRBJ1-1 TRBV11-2 CASSLDRPTAEAFF
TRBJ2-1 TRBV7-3 CASSGVGTSGSDEQFF
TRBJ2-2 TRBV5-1 CASSLEAGGTGELFF
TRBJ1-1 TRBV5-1 CASSLPGGENTEAFF
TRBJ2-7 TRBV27 CASSLDRAIGDEQYF
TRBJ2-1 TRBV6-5 CASSYAGGGEQFF
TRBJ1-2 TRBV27 CASSLVGSYGYTF
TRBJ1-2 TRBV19 CASSHAGHYGYTF
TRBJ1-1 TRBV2 CASRTTGLTEAFF
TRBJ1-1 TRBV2 CASSRGSAEAFF
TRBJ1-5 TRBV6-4 CASSSYSNQPQHF
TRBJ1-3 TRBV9 CASSAQGVEHTIYF
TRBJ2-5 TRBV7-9 CASSVGQGGKKETQYF
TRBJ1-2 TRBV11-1 CASSFPGQGNYGYTF
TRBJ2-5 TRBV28 CATGRGETQYF
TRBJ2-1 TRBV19 CASSGILNEQFF
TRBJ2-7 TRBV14 CASSQDHGYGGYF
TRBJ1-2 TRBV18 CASSPSWEGYGYTF
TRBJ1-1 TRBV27 CASSFIEGGDAGTEAFF
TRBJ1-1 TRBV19 CASSERNTEAFF
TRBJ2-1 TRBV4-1 CASSHGPLAAYNEQFF
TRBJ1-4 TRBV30 CAWSGQGGEKLFF
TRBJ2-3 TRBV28 CASGEDTDTQYF
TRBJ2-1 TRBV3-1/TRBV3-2 CASSPRTSGRAGEQFF
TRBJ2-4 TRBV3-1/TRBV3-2 CASSQPLAGDGKNIQYF
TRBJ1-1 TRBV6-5 CASVRPGQHTEAFF
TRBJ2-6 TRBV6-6 CAGRAVGANVLTF
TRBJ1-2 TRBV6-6 CASSYGDTYGYTF
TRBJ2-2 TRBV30 CAWRQGAPGELFF
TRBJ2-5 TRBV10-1 CASSESGAGETQYF
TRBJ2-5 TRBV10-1 CASSESPGRETQYF
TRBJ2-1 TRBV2 CASSEGSGVYNEQFF
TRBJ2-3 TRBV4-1 CASSQDTSGLTDTQYF
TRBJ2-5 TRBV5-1 CASSGTGTRETQYF
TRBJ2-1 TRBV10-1 CASSDWTSGDNEQFF